Each of the 20 T cell receptor beta chains below was sequenced from the same sample in a study of cytomegalovirus exposure and HLA in healthy donors. Sequenced by immunoSEQ multiplex PCR; TCRdb stores in-frame clones only, minus some. The sample carries about 330,000 clones, about nine tenths recorded once. Sequencing was carried out using PBMCs. The source of these receptors is a woman under 30 in good health and CMV-seronegative.

The chain joins TRBV13 to TRBJ1-2; TRBD1 aligns across 7 bases. With V trimmed by 4 bases and J by 5 bases, 10 bases remained unmatched. Germline assignment: CDR1 PRHDT and CDR2 FYEKMQ (reference sequence). The CDR3 is 15 residues long. For the CDR3, the DNA is TGTGCCAGCAGCTCGCGGACAGGCAAGGGGTATGGCTACACCTTC. Translation: CASSSRTGKGYGYTF.

The rearrangement uses TRBV6-1 and TRBJ2-3; D gene ambiguous. The germline gives CDR1 MNHNS, CDR2 SASEGT. V gave up 2 bases and J gave up 3 bases, with 12 bases separating them. CDR3 length equals 15 residues. The CDR3 DNA is TGTGCCAGCAGTGAATTGGCCGTTCGAACAGATACGCAGTATTTT. Translation gives CASSELAVRTDTQYF.

This CDR3 reads CASSIRQGEQYF. The CDR3 DNA reads TGTGCCAGCAGCATAAGACAGGGGGAGCAGTACTTC. The chain recombines TRBV6-5 with TRBJ2-7; 8 bases line up with TRBD1. J gave up 7 bases and V 6 bases, and 5 bases lay outside the gene matches. From germline, CDR1 is MNHEY and CDR2 SVGAGI. This CDR3 is built from 12 residues.

The chain has TRBV5-6 and TRBJ2-7; a weak D match, TRBD1 (6 bases). This CDR3 is 13 amino acids long. Germline loops: CDR1 SGHDT, CDR2 YYEEEE. Trimming pared 2 bases from V and 5 bases from J, leaving 11 bases between. The CDR3 nucleotides read TGTGCCAGCAGCTTTGACAGGTTCGACGAGCAGTACTTC. It codes for CASSFDRFDEQYF.

The CDR3 spells CASSLDRSGRNYEQYF. DNA for the CDR3: TGTGCCAGCAGCTTAGACCGTAGCGGGAGAAATTACGAGCAGTACTTC. This chain uses TRBV7-7 with TRBJ2-7; 9 bases match TRBD2. The ends lost 1 base at V and 4 bases at J; junction bases unmatched: 8. Germline-derived CDR1 and CDR2 are SSHAT and FNYEAQ (reference sequence). This CDR3 is built from 16 residues.

The CDR3 reads CASTTSGYATNEKLFF. CDR3 DNA sequence: TGTGCCAGTACCACCTCGGGATATGCGACTAATGAAAAACTGTTTTTT. The chain couples TRBV19 to TRBJ1-4; unclear D gene. Per the germline V gene, CDR1 is LNHDA and CDR2 is SQIVND (reference sequence). This CDR3 has 16 residues. Trimming left V 7 bases short and J 2 bases short, with 17 bases between. The whole variable domain, remainder taken from reference TRBV19 and TRBJ1-4, is DGGITQSPKYLFRKEGQNVTLSCEQNLNHDAMYWYRQDPGQGLRLIYYSQIVNDFQKGDIAEGYSVSREKKESFPLTVTSAQKNPTAFYLCASTTSGYATNEKLFFGSGTQLSVL.

V usage is TRBV4-2 and J usage is TRBJ2-3; D possibly corresponds to TRBD2 (5 bases). CDR3 length equals 16 residues. Germline CDR1 is LGHNA and CDR2 is YNFKEQ. V lost 0 bases and J lost 2, with 12 bases in between. The DNA of the CDR3 is TGTGCCAGCAGCCAAGAGAAGGAGCGGTTCACAGATACGCAGTATTTT. It specifies CASSQEKERFTDTQYF.

V is TRBV11-2 and J is TRBJ2-7; 13 bases are a match to TRBD2. Germline V gene lookup returns CDR1 SGHAT and CDR2 FQNNGV. This CDR3 contains 16 residues. V shed 1 base, J shed 4 bases, and the junction held 4 bases outside the gene matches. The CDR3 region has the DNA TGTGCCAGCAGCTTAGTTGGGACTAGCGGGATGTACGAGCAGTACTTC. It yields the protein CASSLVGTSGMYEQYF.

The rearrangement uses TRBV6-1 and TRBJ2-3, with 11 bases that match TRBD2. Germline CDR1 MNHNS, CDR2 SASEGT. With V trimmed by 3 bases and J by 5 bases, 13 bases remained unmatched. This CDR3 contains 18 residues. CDR3 nucleotides: TGTGCCAGCAGTGAGGATTTTAGCGGGAGGGCCGGGGGAGATACGCAGTATTTT. Translated, it gives CASSEDFSGRAGGDTQYF.

This clone has only a few counts. The chain links TRBV2 to TRBJ1-5, with a tentative D call TRBD1 (6 bases). The CDR3 runs to 13 residues. With 3 bases removed from V and 9 bases from J, the gap between germline ends came to 12 bases. Per the germline V gene, CDR1 is SNHLY and CDR2 is FYNNEI. The DNA of the CDR3 is TGTGCCAGCAGTGAGTGGGCACAGGGGCCCCAGCATTTT. It is translated as CASSEWAQGPQHF.

This clone was seen only once. The rearrangement joins TRBV7-2 to TRBJ2-3; tentatively, D is TRBD1 (6 bases). Germline V gene data show CDR1 as SGHTA and CDR2 as FQGNSA. V was shortened by 3 bases and J by 6 bases, with 16 bases between the two germline ends. The CDR3 has 15 amino acids. CDR3 amino acids: CASSLGASRLDTQYF. The CDR3 nucleotides read TGTGCCAGCAGCTTGGGGGCTAGCAGGCTCGATACGCAGTATTTT.

The chain couples TRBV19 to TRBJ2-7; tentative D call: TRBD1 (5 bases). Germline V gives CDR1 LNHDA, CDR2 SQIVND (reference sequence). The germline V and J ends were trimmed by 5 bases and 3 bases, with 11 bases remaining between them. The CDR3 loop spans 13 amino acids. As DNA, the CDR3 is TGTGCCAGTAGTCTTAACACAGGCTACGAGCAGTACTTC. It encodes CASSLNTGYEQYF.

The rearrangement joins TRBV19 to TRBJ2-5; D is undetermined. Between the trimmed V and J ends, which lost 3 bases and 1 base, there was a span of 6 bases. CDR1 LNHDA and CDR2 SQIVND come from the germline V gene (reference sequence). The CDR3 sequence is 13 residues long. Written as DNA, the CDR3 is TGTGCCAGTAGTATTCAGGCCCAAGAGACCCAGTACTTC. The encoded protein is CASSIQAQETQYF. Complete variable domain (other parts from reference TRBV19 and TRBJ2-5): DGGITQSPKYLFRKEGQNVTLSCEQNLNHDAMYWYRQDPGQGLRLIYYSQIVNDFQKGDIAEGYSVSREKKESFPLTVTSAQKNPTAFYLCASSIQAQETQYFGPGTRLLVL.

The chain joins TRBV7-3 to TRBJ2-3; D is undetermined. V lost 5 bases and J lost 2, with 8 bases in between. This CDR3 has 13 residues. Germline V gene lookup returns CDR1 SGHTA and CDR2 FQGTGA. CDR3 residues: CASSDYYTDTQYF. The CDR3 DNA follows: TGTGCCAGCAGCGATTACTACACAGATACGCAGTATTTT.

The chain is built from TRBV28 and TRBJ2-7, with 10 bases lining up with TRBD1. This CDR3 region has 15 residues. CDR1 is MDHEN, CDR2 SYDVKM, per germline. The ends lost 6 bases at V and 4 bases at J; junction bases unmatched: 9. CDR3 in amino acids: CASRRSPGQGYEQYF. Here the CDR3 DNA reads TGTGCCAGCAGGCGGTCCCCGGGACAGGGGTACGAGCAGTACTTC.

The chain uses TRBV7-9 and TRBJ2-1, with 10 positions matching TRBD2. The germline V gene encodes CDR1 SEHNR and CDR2 FQNEAQ (reference sequence). The CDR3 length is 16 residues. V gave up 1 base and J gave up 4 bases; unmatched junction bases: 4. The CDR3 protein is CASSLVVAGGYNEQFF. DNA of the CDR3: TGTGCCAGCAGCTTAGTGGTAGCGGGAGGTTACAATGAGCAGTTCTTC.

The chain has TRBV6-1 and TRBJ2-1, with D unclear. The length of the CDR3 is 11 residues. Trimming stripped 6 bases from V and 8 bases from J, with 8 bases between. Germline CDR1 reads MNHNS; CDR2 reads SASEGT. In DNA form, the CDR3 reads TGTGCCAGCAGCCTTCTTTATGAGCAGTTCTTC. It is translated as CASSLLYEQFF.

V usage is TRBV5-6 and J usage is TRBJ2-1; TRBD1 agrees at 9 bases. After removal of 6 bases from V and 6 bases from J, the junction contained 7 bases not matched to a gene. Germline CDR1 reads SGHDT; CDR2 reads YYEEEE. There are 14 residues in the CDR3. CDR3 in DNA: TGTGCCAGCACGGCCGGGACAGGGCTCAATGAGCAGTTCTTC. It encodes CASTAGTGLNEQFF.

The genes are TRBV7-3 and TRBJ2-7; TRBD2 matches at 9 bases. V was clipped by 5 bases and J by 6 bases; unmatched bases: 11. Germline assignment: CDR1 SGHTA and CDR2 FQGTGA. This CDR3 comprises 15 residues. The CDR3 DNA reads as TGTGCCAGCAGCCCCTCGGGACTAGCAGCTGCCGAGCAGTACTTC. This encodes CASSPSGLAAAEQYF. Based on the CDR3 plus reference TRBV7-3 and TRBJ2-7, the full variable domain is GAGVSQTPSNKVTEKGKYVELRCDPISGHTALYWYRQSLGQGPEFLIYFQGTGAADDSGLPNDRFFAVRPEGSVSTLKIQRTERGDSAVYLCASSPSGLAAAEQYFGPGTRLTVT.

This chain joins TRBV2 and TRBJ1-4, with D unresolved. The V end lost 1 base, the J end lost 1 base, and 10 bases lay between the germline ends. Germline values: CDR1 SNHLY, CDR2 FYNNEI. CDR3 length: 16 amino acids. The CDR3: CASSEGGFRTNEKLFF. In DNA, the CDR3 is TGTGCCAGCAGTGAAGGCGGTTTCAGAACTAATGAAAAACTGTTTTTT.